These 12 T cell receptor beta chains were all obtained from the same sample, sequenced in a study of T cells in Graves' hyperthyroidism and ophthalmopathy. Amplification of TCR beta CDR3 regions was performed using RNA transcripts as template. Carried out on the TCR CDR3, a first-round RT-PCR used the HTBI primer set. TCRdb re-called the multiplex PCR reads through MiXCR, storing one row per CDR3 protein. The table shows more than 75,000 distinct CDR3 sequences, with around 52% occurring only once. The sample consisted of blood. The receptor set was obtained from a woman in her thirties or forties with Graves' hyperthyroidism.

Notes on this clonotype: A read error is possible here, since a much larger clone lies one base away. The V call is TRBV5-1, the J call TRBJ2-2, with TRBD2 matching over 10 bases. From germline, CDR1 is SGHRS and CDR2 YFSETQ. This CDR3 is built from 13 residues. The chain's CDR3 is CASRAGGPGELVF. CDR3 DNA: TGCGCCAGTCGAGCGGGAGGGCCCGGGGAGCTGGTTTTT.

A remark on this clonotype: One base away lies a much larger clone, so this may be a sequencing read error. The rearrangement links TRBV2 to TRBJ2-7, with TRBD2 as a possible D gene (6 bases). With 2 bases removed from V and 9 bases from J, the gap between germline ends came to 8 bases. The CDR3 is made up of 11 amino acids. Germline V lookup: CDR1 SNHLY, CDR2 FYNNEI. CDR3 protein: CASSEWGGQYF. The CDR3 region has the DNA TGTGCCAGCAGTGAATGGGGAGGGCAGTACTTC.

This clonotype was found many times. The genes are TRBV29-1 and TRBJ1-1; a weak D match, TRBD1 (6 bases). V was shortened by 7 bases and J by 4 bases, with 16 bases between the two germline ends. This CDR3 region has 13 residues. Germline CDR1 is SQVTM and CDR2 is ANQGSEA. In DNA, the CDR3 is TGCAGCGCCGTACGGGGGCGTATCACTGAAGCTTTCTTT. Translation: CSAVRGRITEAFF.

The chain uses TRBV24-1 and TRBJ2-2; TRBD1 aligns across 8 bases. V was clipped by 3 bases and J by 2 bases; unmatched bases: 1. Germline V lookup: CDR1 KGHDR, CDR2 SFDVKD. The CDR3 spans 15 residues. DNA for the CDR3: TGTGCCACCAGTGATGGACAGGGAAACACCGGGGAGCTGTTTTTT. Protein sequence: CATSDGQGNTGELFF.

CDR3 amino acids: CSVLTRDRANVLTF. The CDR3 DNA sequence: TGCAGCGTTCTTACCCGGGACAGGGCCAACGTCCTGACTTTC. This rearrangement joins TRBV29-1 to TRBJ2-6, with a tentative D call TRBD1 (6 bases). V was cut by 5 bases and J by 5 bases, with 13 bases left in between. This CDR3 comprises 14 residues. Germline CDR1 and CDR2: SQVTM and ANQGSEA.

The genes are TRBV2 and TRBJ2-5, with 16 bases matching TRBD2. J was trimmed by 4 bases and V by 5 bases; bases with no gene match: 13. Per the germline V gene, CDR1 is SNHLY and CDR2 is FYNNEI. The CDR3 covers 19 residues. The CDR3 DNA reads TGTGCCAGCAGTTTAGCCCCCGGGACTAGCGGGAGGGCCTCAGAGACCCAGTACTTC. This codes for CASSLAPGTSGRASETQYF.

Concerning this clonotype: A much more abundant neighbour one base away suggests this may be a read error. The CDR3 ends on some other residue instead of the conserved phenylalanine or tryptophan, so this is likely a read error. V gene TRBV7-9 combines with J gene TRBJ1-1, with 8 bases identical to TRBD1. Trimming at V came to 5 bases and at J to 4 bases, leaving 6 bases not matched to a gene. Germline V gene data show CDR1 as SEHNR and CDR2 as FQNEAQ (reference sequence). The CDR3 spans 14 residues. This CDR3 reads CASSRTGRATEAFL. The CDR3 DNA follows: TGTGCCAGCAGCCGGACAGGGCGGGCCACTGAAGCTTTCCTT.

CDR3 loop: CSAKGGQGFYNSPLHF. In nucleotides, the CDR3 is TGCAGTGCTAAGGGGGGACAGGGGTTCTACAATTCACCCCTCCACTTT. This chain connects TRBV20-1 to TRBJ1-6; 10 positions agree with TRBD1. Per germline, CDR1 DFQATT and CDR2 SNEGSKA (reference sequence). The CDR3 contains 16 residues. The junction had 10 bases not matched to a gene; V was cut back by 4 bases and J by 7 bases.

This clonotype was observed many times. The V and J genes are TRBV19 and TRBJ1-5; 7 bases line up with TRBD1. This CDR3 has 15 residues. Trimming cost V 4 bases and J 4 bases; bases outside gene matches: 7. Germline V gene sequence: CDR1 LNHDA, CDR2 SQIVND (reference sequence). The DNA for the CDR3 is TGTGCCAGTAGTACCGGGACAGCTTTTAATCAGCCCCAGCATTTT. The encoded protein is CASSTGTAFNQPQHF.

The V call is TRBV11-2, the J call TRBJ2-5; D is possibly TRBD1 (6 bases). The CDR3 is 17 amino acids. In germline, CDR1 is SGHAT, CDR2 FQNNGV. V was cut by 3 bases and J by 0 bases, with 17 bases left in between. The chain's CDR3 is CASSLDWFQGYQETQYF. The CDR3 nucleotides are TGTGCCAGCAGCTTGGATTGGTTTCAGGGGTACCAAGAGACCCAGTACTTC.

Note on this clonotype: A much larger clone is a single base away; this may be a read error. CDR3 residues: CATLSLRDIAGEPFF. In DNA form, the CDR3 reads TGTGCCACCCTAAGTTTGCGGGATATTGCCGGGGAGCCGTTTTTT. The V gene is TRBV12-3 or TRBV12-4, the J gene TRBJ2-2; the D gene is possibly TRBD2 (6 bases). CDR3 length: 15 amino acids.

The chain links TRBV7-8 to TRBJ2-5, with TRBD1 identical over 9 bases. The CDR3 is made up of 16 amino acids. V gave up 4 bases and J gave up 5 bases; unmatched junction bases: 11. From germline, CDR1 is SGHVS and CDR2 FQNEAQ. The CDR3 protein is CASSSTGGAIRETQYF. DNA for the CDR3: TGTGCCAGCAGCTCAACAGGGGGCGCCATACGGGAGACCCAGTACTTC.